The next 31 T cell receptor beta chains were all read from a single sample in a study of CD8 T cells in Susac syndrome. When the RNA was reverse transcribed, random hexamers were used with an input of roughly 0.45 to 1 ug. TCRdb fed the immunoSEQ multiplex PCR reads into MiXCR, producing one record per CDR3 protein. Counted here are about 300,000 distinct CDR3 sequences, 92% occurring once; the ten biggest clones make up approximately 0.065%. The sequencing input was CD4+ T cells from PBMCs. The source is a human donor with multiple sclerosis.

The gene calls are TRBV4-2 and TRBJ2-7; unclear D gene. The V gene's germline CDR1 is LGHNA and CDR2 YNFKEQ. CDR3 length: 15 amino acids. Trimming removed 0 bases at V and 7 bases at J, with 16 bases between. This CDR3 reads CASSQDRAADREQYF. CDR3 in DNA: TGTGCCAGCAGCCAAGACCGGGCAGCCGATCGGGAGCAGTACTTC.

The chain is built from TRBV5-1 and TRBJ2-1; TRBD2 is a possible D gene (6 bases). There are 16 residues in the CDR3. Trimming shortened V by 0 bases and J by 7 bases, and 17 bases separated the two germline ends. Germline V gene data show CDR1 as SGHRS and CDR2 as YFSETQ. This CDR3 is CASSLARDAIRNEQFF. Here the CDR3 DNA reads TGCGCCAGCAGCTTGGCGCGGGACGCAATAAGGAATGAGCAGTTCTTC. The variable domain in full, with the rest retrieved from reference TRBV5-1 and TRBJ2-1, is KAGVTQTPRYLIKTRGQQVTLSCSPISGHRSVSWYQQTPGQGLQFLFEYFSETQRNKGNFPGRFSGRQFSNSRSEMNVSTLELGDSALYLCASSLARDAIRNEQFFGPGTRLTVL.

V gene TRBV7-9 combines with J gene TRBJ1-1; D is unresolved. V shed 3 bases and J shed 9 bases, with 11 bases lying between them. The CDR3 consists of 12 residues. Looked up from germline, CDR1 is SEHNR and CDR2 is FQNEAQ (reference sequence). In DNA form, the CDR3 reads TGTGCCAGCAGCTTCGAGGTCGGGAAAGCTTTCTTT. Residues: CASSFEVGKAFF.

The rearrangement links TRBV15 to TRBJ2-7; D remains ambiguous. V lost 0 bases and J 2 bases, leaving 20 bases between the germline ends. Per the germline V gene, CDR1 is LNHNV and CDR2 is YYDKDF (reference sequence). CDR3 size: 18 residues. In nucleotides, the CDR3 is TGTGCCACCAGCAGAGATGTTTTAACTACCCAACGACCCTACGAGCAGTACTTC. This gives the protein CATSRDVLTTQRPYEQYF.

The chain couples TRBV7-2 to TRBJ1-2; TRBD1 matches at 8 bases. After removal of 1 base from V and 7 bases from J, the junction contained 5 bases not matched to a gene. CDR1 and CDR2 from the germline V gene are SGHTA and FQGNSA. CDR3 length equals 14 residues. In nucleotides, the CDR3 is TGTGCCAGCAGCTTAGACACCGGGACAGGTGGCTACACCTTC. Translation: CASSLDTGTGGYTF.

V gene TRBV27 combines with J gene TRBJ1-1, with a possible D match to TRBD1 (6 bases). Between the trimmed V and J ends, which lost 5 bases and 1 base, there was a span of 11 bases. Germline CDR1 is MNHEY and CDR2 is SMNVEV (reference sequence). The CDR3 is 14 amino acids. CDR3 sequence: CASSRRGQNTEAFF. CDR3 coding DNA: TGTGCCAGCAGTCGGCGGGGGCAGAACACTGAAGCTTTCTTT.

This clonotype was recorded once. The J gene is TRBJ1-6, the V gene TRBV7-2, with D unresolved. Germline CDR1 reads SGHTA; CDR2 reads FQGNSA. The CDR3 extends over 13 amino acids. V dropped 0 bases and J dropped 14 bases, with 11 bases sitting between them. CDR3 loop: CASSLAGSGALHF. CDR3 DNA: TGTGCCAGCAGCTTAGCGGGGAGTGGAGCCCTCCACTTT. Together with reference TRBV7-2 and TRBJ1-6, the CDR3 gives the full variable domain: GAGVSQSPSNKVTEKGKDVELRCDPISGHTALYWYRQSLGQGLEFLIYFQGNSAPDKSGLPSDRFSAERTGGSVSTLTIQRTQQEDSAVYLCASSLAGSGALHFGNGTRLTVT.

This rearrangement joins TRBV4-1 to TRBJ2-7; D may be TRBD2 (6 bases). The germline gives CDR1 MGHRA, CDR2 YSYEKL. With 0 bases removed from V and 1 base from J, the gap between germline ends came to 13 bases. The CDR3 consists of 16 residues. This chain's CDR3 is CASSQDIGRWSYEQYF. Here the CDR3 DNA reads TGCGCCAGCAGCCAAGATATCGGGAGATGGTCCTACGAGCAGTACTTC.

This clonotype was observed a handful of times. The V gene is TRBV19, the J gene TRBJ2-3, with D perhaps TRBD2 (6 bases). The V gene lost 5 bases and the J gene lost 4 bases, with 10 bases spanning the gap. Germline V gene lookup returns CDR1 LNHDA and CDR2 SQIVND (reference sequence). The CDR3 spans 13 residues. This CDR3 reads CASSLRLADTQYF. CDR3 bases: TGTGCCAGTAGTCTCCGACTAGCAGATACGCAGTATTTT.

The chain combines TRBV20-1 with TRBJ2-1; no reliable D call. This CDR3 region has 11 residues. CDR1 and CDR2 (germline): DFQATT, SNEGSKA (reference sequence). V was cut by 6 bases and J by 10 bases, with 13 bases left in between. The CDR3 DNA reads TGCAGTGCGTTCCAAAACCGGGAGCAGTTCTTC. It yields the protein CSAFQNREQFF.

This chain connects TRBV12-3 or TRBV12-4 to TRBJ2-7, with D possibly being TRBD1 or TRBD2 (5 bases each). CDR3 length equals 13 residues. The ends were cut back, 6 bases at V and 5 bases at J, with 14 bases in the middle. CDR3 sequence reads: CASSSQGRHEQYF. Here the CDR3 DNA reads TGTGCCAGCAGCTCCCAGGGACGACACGAGCAGTACTTC.

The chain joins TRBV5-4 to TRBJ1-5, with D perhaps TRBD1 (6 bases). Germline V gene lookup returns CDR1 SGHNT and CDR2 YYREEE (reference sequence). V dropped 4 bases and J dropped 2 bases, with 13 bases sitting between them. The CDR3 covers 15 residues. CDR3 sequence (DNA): TGTGCCAGCAGCGAATCCCCAGGGGGCAATCAGCCCCAGCATTTT. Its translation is CASSESPGGNQPQHF. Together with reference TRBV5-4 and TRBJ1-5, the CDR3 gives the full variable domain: ETGVTQSPTHLIKTRGQQVTLRCSSQSGHNTVSWYQQALGQGPQFIFQYYREEENGRGNFPPRFSGLQFPNYSSELNVNALELDDSALYLCASSESPGGNQPQHFGDGTRLSIL.

The CDR3 is CASSFDRVGTGELFF. CDR3 DNA sequence: TGCGCCAGCAGCTTTGACAGGGTGGGAACCGGGGAGCTGTTTTTT. The V and J genes are TRBV4-3 and TRBJ2-2; 7 positions match TRBD1. CDR1 and CDR2 (germline): LGHNA, YSLEER. V lost 5 bases and J lost 5; bases outside the gene matches: 8. This CDR3 spans 15 amino acids.

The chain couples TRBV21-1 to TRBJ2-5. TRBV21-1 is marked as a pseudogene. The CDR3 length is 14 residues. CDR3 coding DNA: TGTGCCAGCAGCACAGGGCCCTCTCAAGAGACCCAGTACTTC. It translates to CASSTGPSQETQYF.

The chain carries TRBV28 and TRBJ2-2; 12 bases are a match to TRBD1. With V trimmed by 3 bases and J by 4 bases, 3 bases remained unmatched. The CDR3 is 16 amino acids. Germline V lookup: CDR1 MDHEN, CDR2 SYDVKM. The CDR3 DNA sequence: TGTGCCAGCAGTTTTGGGGACAGGGGGCCCACCGGGGAGCTGTTTTTT. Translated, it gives CASSFGDRGPTGELFF.

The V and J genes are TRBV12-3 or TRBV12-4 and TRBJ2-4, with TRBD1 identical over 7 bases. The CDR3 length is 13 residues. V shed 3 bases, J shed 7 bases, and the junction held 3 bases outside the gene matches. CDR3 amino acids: CASSLAQGNIQYF. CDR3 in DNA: TGTGCCAGCAGTTTGGCACAGGGGAACATTCAGTACTTC.

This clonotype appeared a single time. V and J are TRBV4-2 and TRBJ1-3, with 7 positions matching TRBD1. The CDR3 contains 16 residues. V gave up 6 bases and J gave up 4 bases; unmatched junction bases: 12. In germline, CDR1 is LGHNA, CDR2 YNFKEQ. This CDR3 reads CASSHIITGEGNTIYF. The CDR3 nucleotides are TGTGCCAGCAGTCATATTATTACAGGGGAAGGAAACACCATATATTTT.

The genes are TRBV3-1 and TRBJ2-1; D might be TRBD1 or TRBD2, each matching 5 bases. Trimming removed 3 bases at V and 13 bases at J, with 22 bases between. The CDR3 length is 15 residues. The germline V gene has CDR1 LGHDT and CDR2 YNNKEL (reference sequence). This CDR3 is CASSQGTTPLGRQFF. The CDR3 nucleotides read TGTGCCAGCAGCCAGGGGACGACTCCCCTGGGCCGACAGTTCTTC.

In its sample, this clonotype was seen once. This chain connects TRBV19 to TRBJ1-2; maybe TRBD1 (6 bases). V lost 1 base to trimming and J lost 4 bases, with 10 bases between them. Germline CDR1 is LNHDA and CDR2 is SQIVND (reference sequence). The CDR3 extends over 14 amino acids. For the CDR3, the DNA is TGTGCCAGTAGTATAGGACAGGAGGTCTATGGCTACACCTTC. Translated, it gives CASSIGQEVYGYTF.

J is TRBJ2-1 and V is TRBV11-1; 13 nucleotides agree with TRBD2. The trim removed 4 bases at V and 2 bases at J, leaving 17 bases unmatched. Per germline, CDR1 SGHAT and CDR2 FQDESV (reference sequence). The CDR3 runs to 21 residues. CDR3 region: CASSSSIGLAGVRSAYNEQFF. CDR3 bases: TGTGCCAGCAGCTCTAGTATCGGACTAGCGGGAGTTAGGTCGGCCTACAATGAGCAGTTCTTC.

For the CDR3, the DNA is TGTGCCAGCAGTCGGGACGGATTAAATGAGCAGTTCTTC. Translation gives CASSRDGLNEQFF. This chain connects TRBV6-1 to TRBJ2-1; either TRBD1 or TRBD2 may fit D (5 bases each). Germline CDR1 reads MNHNS; CDR2 reads SASEGT. CDR3 length equals 13 residues. V was trimmed by 5 bases and J by 7 bases, leaving 12 bases between them.

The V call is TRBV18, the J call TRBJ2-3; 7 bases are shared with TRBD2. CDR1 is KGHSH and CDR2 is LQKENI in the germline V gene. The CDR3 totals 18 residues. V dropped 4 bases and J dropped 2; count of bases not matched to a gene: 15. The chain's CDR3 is CASSLTRQASGITDTQYF. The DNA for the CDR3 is TGTGCCAGCTCACTCACTCGGCAGGCTAGCGGCATCACAGATACGCAGTATTTT.

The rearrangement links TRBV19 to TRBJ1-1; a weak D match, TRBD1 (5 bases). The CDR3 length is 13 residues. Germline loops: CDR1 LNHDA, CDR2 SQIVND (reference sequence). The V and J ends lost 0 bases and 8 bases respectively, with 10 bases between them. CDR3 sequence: CASSIDRDGEAFF. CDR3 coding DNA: TGTGCCAGTAGTATAGATCGGGACGGAGAAGCTTTCTTT.

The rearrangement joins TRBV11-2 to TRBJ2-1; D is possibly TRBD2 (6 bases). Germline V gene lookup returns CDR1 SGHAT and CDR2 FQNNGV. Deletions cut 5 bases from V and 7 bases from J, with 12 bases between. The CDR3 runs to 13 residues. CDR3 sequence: CASSLQTRNEQFF. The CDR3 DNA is TGTGCCAGCAGCCTACAGACTAGGAATGAGCAGTTCTTC.

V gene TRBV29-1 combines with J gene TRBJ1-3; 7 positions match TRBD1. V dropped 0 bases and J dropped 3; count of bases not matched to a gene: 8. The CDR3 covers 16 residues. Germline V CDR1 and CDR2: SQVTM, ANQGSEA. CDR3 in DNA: TGCAGCGTTGAAGACTCGACAGGGAGGAATGGAAACACCATATATTTT. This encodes CSVEDSTGRNGNTIYF.

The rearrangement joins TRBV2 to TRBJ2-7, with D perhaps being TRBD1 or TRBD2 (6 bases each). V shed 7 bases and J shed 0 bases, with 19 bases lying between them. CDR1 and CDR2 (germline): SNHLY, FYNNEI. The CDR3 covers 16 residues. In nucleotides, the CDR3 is TGTGCCAGCACCGAGCCGGGGGCAACAACCTCCTACGAGCAGTACTTC. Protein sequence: CASTEPGATTSYEQYF.

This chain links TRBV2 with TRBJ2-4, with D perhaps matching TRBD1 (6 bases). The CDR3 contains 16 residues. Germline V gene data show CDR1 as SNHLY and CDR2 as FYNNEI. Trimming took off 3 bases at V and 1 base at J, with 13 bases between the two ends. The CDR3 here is CASSEGQRVAKNIQYF. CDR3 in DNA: TGTGCCAGCAGTGAGGGACAACGGGTGGCCAAAAACATTCAGTACTTC.

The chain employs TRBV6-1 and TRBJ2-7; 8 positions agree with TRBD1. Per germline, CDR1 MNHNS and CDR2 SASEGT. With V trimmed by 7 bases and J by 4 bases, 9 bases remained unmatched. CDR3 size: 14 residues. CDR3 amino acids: CASTPRTGNYEQYF. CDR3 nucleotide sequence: TGTGCCAGCACCCCAAGGACAGGGAATTACGAGCAGTACTTC.

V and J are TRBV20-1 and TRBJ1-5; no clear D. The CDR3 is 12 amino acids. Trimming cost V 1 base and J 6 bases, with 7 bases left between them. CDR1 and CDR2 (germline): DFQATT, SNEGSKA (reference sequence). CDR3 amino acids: CSARVWGQPQHF. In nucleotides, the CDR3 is TGCAGTGCTAGAGTGTGGGGTCAGCCCCAGCATTTT.

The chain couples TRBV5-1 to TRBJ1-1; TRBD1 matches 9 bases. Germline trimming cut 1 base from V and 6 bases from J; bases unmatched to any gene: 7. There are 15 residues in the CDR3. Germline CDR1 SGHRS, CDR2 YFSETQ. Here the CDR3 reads CASSLNMGQGSEAFF. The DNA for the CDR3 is TGCGCCAGCAGCTTGAACATGGGACAGGGCTCTGAAGCTTTCTTT.

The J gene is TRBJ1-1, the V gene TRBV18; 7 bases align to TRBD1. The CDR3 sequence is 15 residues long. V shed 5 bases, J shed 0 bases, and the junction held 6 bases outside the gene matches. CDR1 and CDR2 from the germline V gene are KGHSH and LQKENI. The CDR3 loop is CASSFTGEMNTEAFF. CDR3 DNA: TGTGCCAGCTCATTCACAGGGGAGATGAACACTGAAGCTTTCTTT.